This T cell receptor beta chain was sequenced in a study of blood T cell repertoires in COVID-19. Study information: Sources were T cells, B-cell-depleted T cells, or PBMCs; the material itself was cDNA or gDNA.

CDR1 SGHTA and CDR2 FQGTGA come from the germline V gene. V dropped 2 bases and J dropped 9; count of bases not matched to a gene: 7. The CDR3 consists of 14 residues. Profiling relied on immunoSEQ multiplex PCR, and the TCRdb table lists in-frame clones only, not all of them. The sample has 140,000 or so clones, about four fifths seen once. This TCR came from a human donor in a cohort sampled during active COVID-19. Sequencing was done on a sample of peripheral blood. V is TRBV7-3 and J is TRBJ2-1, with 7 nucleotides matching TRBD2. The CDR3 spells CASSLLGLDAEQFF. The CDR3, as DNA: TGTGCCAGCAGCTTATTAGGACTAGACGCTGAGCAGTTCTTC. The full variable domain, its missing parts supplied by reference TRBV7-3 and TRBJ2-1, is GAGVSQTPSNKVTEKGKYVELRCDPISGHTALYWYRQSLGQGPEFLIYFQGTGAADDSGLPNDRFFAVRPEGSVSTLKIQRTERGDSAVYLCASSLLGLDAEQFFGPGTRLTVL.